This TCR beta chain was retrieved from a study of cytomegalovirus exposure and HLA in healthy donors. Study-wide results and caveats: Published work reported that the classifier diagnosed cytomegalovirus status with high specificity and sensitivity. Associated with cytomegalovirus, according to the listing, were 150 to 200 TCR beta chains.

The count of this clone is one. The antigen remains unidentified. Using immunoSEQ multiplex PCR, the repertoire was profiled, and TCRdb retains in-frame clones only, with some absent. The sample shows fewer than 90,000 clones, roughly 80% of them seen only once. The source of this sequence is a woman under 30 in good health and CMV-seropositive. Specimen: PBMCs.

The chain's CDR3 is CASSLGDRGRNEQFF. CDR3 coding DNA: TGTGCCAGCAGCCTGGGGGACAGGGGTAGAAATGAGCAGTTCTTC. The V and J genes are TRBV11-3 and TRBJ2-1; 10 nucleotides line up with TRBD1. V was clipped by 5 bases and J by 7 bases; unmatched bases: 8. CDR1 is SGHNT and CDR2 is YENEEA in the germline V gene. The CDR3 is made up of 15 amino acids.